These 13 T cell receptor beta chains share one sample of origin, sequenced in a study of spatial heterogeneity in lung cancer. TCRdb analysed the 5' RACE reads with MiXCR anew, one entry per CDR3 protein. The sample consists of about 12,000 distinct CDR3 sequences, about 15% of them appearing once. Described time point: sample taken at primary tumor resection. In each case, whole RNA from tumor, nontumor lung or frozen PBMC was sequenced unsorted. The input for sequencing was PBMCs, taken at surgery. The origin of the receptors is a male donor with early-stage non-small cell lung cancer.

The chain employs TRBV18 and TRBJ1-2; 8 bases match TRBD1. The trim removed 6 bases at V and 4 bases at J, leaving 7 bases unmatched. This CDR3 is built from 14 residues. Germline CDR1 reads KGHSH; CDR2 reads LQKENI. The CDR3 coding sequence is TGTGCCAGCTCCCTAGACAGGGGTGGCTATGGCTACACCTTC. Its protein is CASSLDRGGYGYTF.

This clonotype occurred many times. V and J are TRBV2 and TRBJ1-2; D uncertain. Germline CDR1 reads SNHLY; CDR2 reads FYNNEI. V was trimmed by 3 bases and J by 3 bases, leaving 11 bases between them. CDR3 length: 14 amino acids. The chain's CDR3 is CASSDRRGHYGYTF. Here the CDR3 DNA reads TGTGCCAGCAGTGATCGTCGAGGGCACTATGGCTACACCTTC.

This clonotype is labeled as medium-sized. The chain combines TRBV4-3 with TRBJ2-7; D is ambiguous. The CDR3 is 18 amino acids. CDR1 LGHNA and CDR2 YSLEER come from the germline V gene. Trimming removed 0 bases from V and 0 bases from J, with 18 bases in between. This CDR3 reads CASSQEPPPVIGSYEQYF. DNA of the CDR3: TGCGCCAGCAGCCAAGAGCCCCCCCCCGTTATTGGCTCCTACGAGCAGTACTTC.

This clonotype was detected ten times or more. The V call is TRBV29-1, the J call TRBJ1-1; no clear D. Germline-derived CDR1 and CDR2 are SQVTM and ANQGSEA. Trimming pared 0 bases from V and 7 bases from J, leaving 9 bases between. The CDR3 is 12 amino acids. CDR3 DNA sequence: TGCAGCGTTGAAGATGTTCAGGTTGAAGCTTTCTTT. Protein product: CSVEDVQVEAFF.

V usage is TRBV9 and J usage is TRBJ1-6; D is ambiguous. The CDR3 sequence is 14 residues long. Per germline, CDR1 SGDLS and CDR2 YYNGEE. The ends were cut back, 0 bases at V and 8 bases at J, with 9 bases in the middle. CDR3 amino acids: CASSVAAGDSPLHF. In DNA, the CDR3 is TGTGCCAGCAGCGTAGCGGCGGGCGATTCACCCCTCCACTTT.

The chain joins TRBV4-2 to TRBJ2-7; D is unclear. This CDR3 region has 15 residues. CDR1 and CDR2 from the germline V gene are LGHNA and YNFKEQ. The V end lost 1 base, the J end lost 2 bases, and 12 bases lay between the germline ends. The CDR3 loop reads CASSQVDGTPYEQYF. The DNA for the CDR3 is TGTGCCAGCAGCCAAGTGGATGGCACCCCCTACGAGCAGTACTTC.

At least ten counts were recorded for this clonotype. At one of its ends the junction is not consistent with the germline gene, which may arise from a read error. The chain combines TRBV7-7 with TRBJ2-5; D gene unclear. CDR3 size: 14 residues. The germline V gene encodes CDR1 SSHAT and CDR2 FNYEAQ (reference sequence). The CDR3 here is CASSRGPTDETQYF. The CDR3 DNA follows: TGTGCTAGCAGCCGCGGCCCAACAGATGAGACCCAGTACTTC. Together with reference TRBV7-7 and TRBJ2-5, the CDR3 gives the full variable domain: GAGVSQSPRYKVTKRGQDVTLRCDPISSHATLYWYQQALGQGPEFLTYFNYEAQPDKSGLPSDRFSAERPEGSISTLTIQRTEQRDSAMYRCASSRGPTDETQYFGPGTRLLVL.

Ten or more counts support this clonotype. The chain recombines TRBV18 with TRBJ2-7; 7 bases match TRBD2. This CDR3 has 14 amino acids. The V segment lost 3 bases and the J segment 1 base; nucleotides outside the gene matches: 3. CDR1 is KGHSH and CDR2 is LQKENI in the germline V gene. CDR3 region: CASSPGLTSYEQYF. The CDR3 nucleotides are TGTGCCAGCTCACCGGGACTAACTTCCTACGAGCAGTACTTC.

The V call is TRBV4-1, the J call TRBJ1-1; 7 nucleotides line up with TRBD1. This CDR3 is 15 amino acids long. J lost 1 base, V lost 4 bases, and 6 bases had no gene match. The germline V gene encodes CDR1 MGHRA and CDR2 YSYEKL. CDR3 amino acids: CASSLLRDRNTEAFF. The CDR3 nucleotides read TGCGCCAGCAGCCTGCTCCGGGACAGGAACACTGAAGCTTTCTTT.

V and J are TRBV7-8 and TRBJ2-7, with 7 bases identical to TRBD1. The junction had 5 bases not matched to a gene; V was cut back by 4 bases and J by 5 bases. The CDR3 covers 13 residues. Germline V gives CDR1 SGHVS, CDR2 FQNEAQ. CDR3 nucleotide sequence: TGTGCCAGCAGCTCCACACAGGGGAACGAGCAGTACTTC. Translated: CASSSTQGNEQYF.

This clonotype was counted ten times or more. The gene calls are TRBV7-9 and TRBJ1-1; D is unresolved. From germline, CDR1 is SEHNR and CDR2 FQNEAQ (reference sequence). Trimming cost V 2 bases and J 12 bases, with 1 base left between them. CDR3 length equals 8 residues. The CDR3 coding sequence is TGTGCCAGCAGCTTACCTTTCTTT. Protein sequence: CASSLPFF.

This chain links TRBV7-8 with TRBJ1-1; TRBD1 agrees at 9 bases. V gave up 4 bases and J gave up 1 base; unmatched junction bases: 10. CDR1 and CDR2 (germline): SGHVS, FQNEAQ. This CDR3 region has 17 residues. The CDR3 DNA reads TGTGCCAGCAGCTGGGACAGGGTAGGGACGGGGAACACTGAAGCTTTCTTT. This codes for CASSWDRVGTGNTEAFF.

This chain connects TRBV20-1 to TRBJ1-5, with TRBD1 as a possible D gene (5 bases). The CDR3 covers 19 residues. The V and J ends lost 0 bases and 4 bases respectively, with 25 bases between them. The germline CDR1 and CDR2 sequences are DFQATT and SNEGSKA (reference sequence). For the CDR3, the DNA is TGCAGTGCTAGAGATCGGAGGCAGGGCTCGGCCCGCTTAAATCAGCCCCAGCATTTT. This translates into CSARDRRQGSARLNQPQHF.